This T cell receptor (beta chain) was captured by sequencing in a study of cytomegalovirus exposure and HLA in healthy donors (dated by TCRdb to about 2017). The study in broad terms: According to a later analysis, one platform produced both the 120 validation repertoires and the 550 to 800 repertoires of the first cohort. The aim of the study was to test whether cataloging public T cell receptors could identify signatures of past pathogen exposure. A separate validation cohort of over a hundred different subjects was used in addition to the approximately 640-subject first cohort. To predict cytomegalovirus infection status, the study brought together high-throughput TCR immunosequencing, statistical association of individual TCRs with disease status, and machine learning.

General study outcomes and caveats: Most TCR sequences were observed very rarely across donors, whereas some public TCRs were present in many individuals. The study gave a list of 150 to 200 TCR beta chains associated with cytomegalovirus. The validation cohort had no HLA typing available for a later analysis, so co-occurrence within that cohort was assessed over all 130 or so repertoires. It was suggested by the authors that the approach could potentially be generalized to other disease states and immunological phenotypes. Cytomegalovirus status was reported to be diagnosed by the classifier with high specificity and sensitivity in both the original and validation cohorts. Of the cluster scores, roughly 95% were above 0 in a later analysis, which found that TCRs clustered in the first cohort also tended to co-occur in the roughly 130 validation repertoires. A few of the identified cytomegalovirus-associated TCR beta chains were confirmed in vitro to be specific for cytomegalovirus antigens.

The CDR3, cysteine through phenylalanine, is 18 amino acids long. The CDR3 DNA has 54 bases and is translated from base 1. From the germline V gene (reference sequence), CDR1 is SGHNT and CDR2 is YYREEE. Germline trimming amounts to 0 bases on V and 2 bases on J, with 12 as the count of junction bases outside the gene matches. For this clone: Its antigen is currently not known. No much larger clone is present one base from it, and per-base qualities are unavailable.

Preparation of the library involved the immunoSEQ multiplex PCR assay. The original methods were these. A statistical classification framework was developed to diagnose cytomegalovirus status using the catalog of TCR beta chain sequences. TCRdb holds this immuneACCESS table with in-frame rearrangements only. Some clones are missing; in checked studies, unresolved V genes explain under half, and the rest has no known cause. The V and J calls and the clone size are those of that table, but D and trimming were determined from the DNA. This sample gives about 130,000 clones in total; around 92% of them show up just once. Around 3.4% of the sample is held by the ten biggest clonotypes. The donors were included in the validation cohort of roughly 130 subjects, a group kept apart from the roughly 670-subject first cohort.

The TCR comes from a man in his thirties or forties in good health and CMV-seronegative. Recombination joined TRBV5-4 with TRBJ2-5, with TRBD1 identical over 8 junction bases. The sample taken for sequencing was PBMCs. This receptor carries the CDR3 CASSLVGTGRDTQETQYF. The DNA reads TGTGCCAGCAGCTTGGTGGGGACAGGCCGAGATACTCAAGAGACCCAGTACTTC.